The 15 T cell receptor beta chains below all came from one sample that was sequenced in a study. Via MiXCR, TCRdb re-called the 5' RACE reads, giving one row per CDR3 protein. The data show roughly 69,000 distinct CDR3 sequences, 22% seen once. Input material: memory CD4+ T cells sorted from a lymph node. Subset in this sample: memory CD4+ T cells, CD4+CD45RO+CD25-. Source of these receptors: a female donor with breast cancer.

This clonotype has just a few counts. The chain employs TRBV7-8 and TRBJ1-5; TRBD1 matches 7 bases. The CDR3 extends over 15 amino acids. After removal of 8 bases from V and 6 bases from J, the junction contained 13 bases not matched to a gene. The germline V gene has CDR1 SGHVS and CDR2 FQNEAQ. The CDR3 DNA reads TGTGCCAGCTTAAGAGGGGGCGAGGGTGGTCAGCCCCAGCATTTT. Translated: CASLRGGEGGQPQHF.

In regard to this clonotype: A much larger clone lies a single base off, so this may be a read error. This rearrangement joins TRBV12-3 or TRBV12-4 to TRBJ2-7; 9 positions match TRBD1. Trimming at V came to 10 bases and at J to 1 base, leaving 11 bases not matched to a gene. The CDR3 loop spans 15 amino acids. CDR3 sequence (DNA): TGTGCCAACACCCCCGGGACAGGGAAGTCCTACGAGCAGTACTTC. Translating gives CANTPGTGKSYEQYF.

This clonotype was seen more than once but under ten times. Sequence at one end of the junction differs from germline and may be a read error. The chain carries TRBV18 and TRBJ2-7; TRBD2 matches 10 bases. The CDR3 runs 15 residues. Per germline, CDR1 KGHSH and CDR2 LQKENI. CDR3 region: CATSITSGTTYEQYF. In DNA form, the CDR3 reads TGTGCCACCTCAATTACTAGCGGGACTACCTACGAGCAGTACTTC.

Only a few counts were recorded for this clonotype. The chain combines TRBV20-1 with TRBJ1-5, with 9 bases lining up with TRBD1. The CDR3 sequence is 16 residues long. The germline V gene has CDR1 DFQATT and CDR2 SNEGSKA (reference sequence). V gave up 4 bases and J gave up 5 bases; unmatched junction bases: 12. DNA of the CDR3: TGCAGTGCTACCCGACAGGGGGGGAGAGGGGATCAGCCCCAGCATTTT. Translation: CSATRQGGRGDQPQHF.

This chain uses TRBV7-2 with TRBJ1-3, with D possibly matching TRBD1 (5 bases). CDR1 is SGHTA and CDR2 is FQGNSA in the germline V gene. V lost 5 bases, J lost 2 bases, and 13 bases lay in between. There are 15 residues in the CDR3. DNA of the CDR3: TGTGCCAGCAGCCCCCGGGGGGGGGCTGGAAACACCATATATTTT. Translation gives CASSPRGGAGNTIYF.

V usage is TRBV7-2 and J usage is TRBJ1-4; 7 bases are a match to TRBD1. V was clipped by 6 bases and J by 8 bases; unmatched bases: 9. Germline V lookup: CDR1 SGHTA, CDR2 FQGNSA. This CDR3 contains 14 residues. DNA of the CDR3: TGTGCCAGCAGTCCAGGACAGGCAGAAGAAAAACTGTTTTTT. Translated: CASSPGQAEEKLFF.

This clonotype turned up a few times. This chain links TRBV20-1 with TRBJ2-5, with D perhaps being TRBD1 or TRBD2 (5 bases each). V gave up 2 bases and J gave up 5 bases, with 12 bases separating them. Germline values: CDR1 DFQATT, CDR2 SNEGSKA (reference sequence). CDR3 size: 13 residues. Here the CDR3 reads CSARYGTAETQYF. The DNA of the CDR3 is TGCAGTGCTAGATACGGGACGGCGGAGACCCAGTACTTC.

The V gene is TRBV20-1, the J gene TRBJ1-5; D is uncertain. V was trimmed by 6 bases and J by 1 base, leaving 10 bases between them. The germline CDR1 and CDR2 sequences are DFQATT and SNEGSKA (reference sequence). The CDR3 is 13 amino acids. CDR3 sequence: CSAIAGSNQPQHF. The CDR3 DNA reads as TGCAGTGCCATCGCTGGGAGCAATCAGCCCCAGCATTTT.

This clonotype was observed a few times. The chain is built from TRBV5-1 and TRBJ1-1; no reliable D call. The V and J ends lost 4 bases and 5 bases respectively, with 15 bases between them. This CDR3 comprises 14 residues. The germline CDR1 and CDR2 sequences are SGHRS and YFSETQ. CDR3 nucleotides: TGCGCCAGCAGCCCCGATGGGCCCCATACTGAAGCTTTCTTT. This translates into CASSPDGPHTEAFF.

Regarding this clonotype: A much larger clone sits a single nucleotide away, making a read error possible. V and J are TRBV6-5 and TRBJ2-5, with 13 bases that match TRBD2. The CDR3 sequence is 19 residues long. CDR1 is MNHEY, CDR2 SVGAGI, per germline. This CDR3 is CASSLGLAGTLGSQETRYF. CDR3 DNA sequence: TGTGCCAGCAGCCTGGGACTAGCGGGGACCCTAGGGAGCCAAGAGACCCGGTACTTC.

This clonotype was seen a few times. The chain recombines TRBV28 with TRBJ1-1; tentative D call: TRBD1 (5 bases). V lost 6 bases and J lost 6, with 20 bases in between. The germline gives CDR1 MDHEN, CDR2 SYDVKM. CDR3 length: 15 amino acids. CDR3 residues: CASSPHSGGGAEAFF. The CDR3 nucleotides are TGTGCCAGCAGCCCTCACAGTGGGGGGGGGGCTGAAGCTTTCTTT.

In this sample, this clonotype turned up many times. The V gene is TRBV20-1, the J gene TRBJ2-5; possibly TRBD2 for D (5 bases). The CDR3 length is 11 residues. CDR1 is DFQATT, CDR2 SNEGSKA, per germline (reference sequence). DNA for the CDR3: TGCGGGGAGTTAGGGCAAGAGACCCAGTACTTC. Its translation is CGELGQETQYF.

This clonotype was picked up a small number of times. This sequence joins TRBV7-9 and TRBJ2-3; D may be TRBD1 (5 bases). Deletions cut 1 base from V and 0 bases from J, with 8 bases between. The CDR3 has 15 amino acids. Germline values: CDR1 SEHNR, CDR2 FQNEAQ (reference sequence). The CDR3 loop is CASSLVAGSTDTQYF. CDR3 coding DNA: TGTGCCAGCAGCTTAGTCGCAGGGAGCACAGATACGCAGTATTTT.

This sequence joins TRBV6-5 and TRBJ1-2, with D tentatively TRBD1 (6 bases). This CDR3 is 13 amino acids long. Germline V CDR1 and CDR2: MNHEY, SVGAGI. Trimming removed 6 bases at V and 8 bases at J, with 16 bases between. The CDR3 bases are TGTGCCAGCAGCCCTCCCGGGGGCAGGGGCTACACCTTC. Translation gives CASSPPGGRGYTF.

For this clonotype: A much larger clone lies one base from this, so it may be a read error. The CDR3 does not close with the conserved phenylalanine or tryptophan, likely indicating a read error. V is TRBV20-1 and J is TRBJ2-1; no reliable D call. CDR1 and CDR2 from the germline V gene are DFQATT and SNEGSKA (reference sequence). Deletions cut 4 bases from V and 8 bases from J, with 9 bases between. CDR3 length: 11 residues. CDR3 DNA: TGCAGTGCTAACCGGAACTATGAGCAGTTCTCC. As protein: CSANRNYEQFS.